This T cell receptor (beta chain) stems from a study of tumor-infiltrating lymphocytes in localized non-small cell lung cancer. CDR1 and CDR2 from the germline V gene are SGHAT and FQNNGV. There are 12 residues in the CDR3. The V end lost 3 bases, the J end lost 0 bases, and 2 bases lay between the germline ends. Generated by immunoSEQ multiplex PCR, the TCRdb table keeps only in-frame clones and is missing some. Here the sample spans approximately 9,700 clones, approximately 75% being singletons. This chain uses TRBV11-2 with TRBJ2-5, with D hard to call. Sequences were obtained from lung tumor tissue. The sequence was collected from a human donor with non-small cell lung cancer. The CDR3 loop is CASSLNQETQYF. The CDR3 nucleotides read TGTGCCAGCAGCTTGAACCAAGAGACCCAGTACTTC.